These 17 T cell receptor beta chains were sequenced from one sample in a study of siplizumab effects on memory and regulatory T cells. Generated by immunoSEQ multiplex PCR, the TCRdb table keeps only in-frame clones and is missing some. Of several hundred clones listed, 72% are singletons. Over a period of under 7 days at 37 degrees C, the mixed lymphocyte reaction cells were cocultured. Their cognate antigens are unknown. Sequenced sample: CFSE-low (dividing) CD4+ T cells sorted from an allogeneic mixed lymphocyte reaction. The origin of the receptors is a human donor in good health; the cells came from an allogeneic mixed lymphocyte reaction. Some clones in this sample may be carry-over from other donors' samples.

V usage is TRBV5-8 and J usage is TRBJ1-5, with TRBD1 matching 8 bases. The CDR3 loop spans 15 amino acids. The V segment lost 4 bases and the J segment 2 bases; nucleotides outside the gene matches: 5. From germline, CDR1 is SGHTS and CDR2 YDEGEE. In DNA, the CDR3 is TGTGCCAGCAGCCGACTGGGACAGGGCAATCAGCCCCAGCATTTT. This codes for CASSRLGQGNQPQHF.

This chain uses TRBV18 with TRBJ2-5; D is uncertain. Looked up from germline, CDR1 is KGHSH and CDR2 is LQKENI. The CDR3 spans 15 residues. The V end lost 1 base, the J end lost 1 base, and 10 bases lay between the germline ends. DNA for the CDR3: TGTGCCAGCTCACCACAACTGGGCGCCCAAGAGACCCAGTACTTC. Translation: CASSPQLGAQETQYF.

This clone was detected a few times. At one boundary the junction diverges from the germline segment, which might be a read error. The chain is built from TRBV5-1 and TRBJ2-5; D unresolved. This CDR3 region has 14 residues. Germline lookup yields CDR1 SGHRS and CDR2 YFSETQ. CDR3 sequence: CASSLDRDQGTQYF. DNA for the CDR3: TGCGCCAGCAGCTTGGACAGAGACCAAGGGACCCAGTACTTC. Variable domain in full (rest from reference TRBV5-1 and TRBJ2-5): KAGVTQTPRYLIKTRGQQVTLSCSPISGHRSVSWYQQTPGQGLQFLFEYFSETQRNKGNFPGRFSGRQFSNSRSEMNVSTLELGDSALYLCASSLDRDQGTQYFGPGTRLLVL.

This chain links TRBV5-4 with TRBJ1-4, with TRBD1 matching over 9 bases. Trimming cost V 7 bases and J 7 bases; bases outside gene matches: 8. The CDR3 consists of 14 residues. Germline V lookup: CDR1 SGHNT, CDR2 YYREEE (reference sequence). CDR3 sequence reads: CASQLDRGTEKLFF. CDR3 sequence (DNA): TGTGCCAGCCAGCTGGACAGGGGAACTGAAAAACTGTTTTTT.

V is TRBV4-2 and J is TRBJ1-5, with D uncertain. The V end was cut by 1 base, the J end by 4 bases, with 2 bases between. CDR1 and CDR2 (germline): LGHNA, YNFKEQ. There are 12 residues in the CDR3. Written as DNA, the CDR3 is TGTGCCAGCAGCCAAGTAAATCAGCCCCAGCATTTT. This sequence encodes CASSQVNQPQHF.

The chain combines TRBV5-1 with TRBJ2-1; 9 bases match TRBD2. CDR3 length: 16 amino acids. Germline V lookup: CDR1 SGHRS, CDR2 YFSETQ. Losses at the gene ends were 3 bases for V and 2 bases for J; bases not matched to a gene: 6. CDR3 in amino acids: CASSWGRGRAYNEQFF. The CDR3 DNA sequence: TGCGCCAGCAGCTGGGGCCGCGGGAGGGCCTACAATGAGCAGTTCTTC.

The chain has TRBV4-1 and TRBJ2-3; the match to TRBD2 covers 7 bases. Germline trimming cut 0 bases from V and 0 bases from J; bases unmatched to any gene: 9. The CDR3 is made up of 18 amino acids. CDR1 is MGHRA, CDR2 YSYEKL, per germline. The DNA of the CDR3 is TGCGCCAGCAGCCAAGATTCTAGCGGCTTCTCTAGCACAGATACGCAGTATTTT. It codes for CASSQDSSGFSSTDTQYF.

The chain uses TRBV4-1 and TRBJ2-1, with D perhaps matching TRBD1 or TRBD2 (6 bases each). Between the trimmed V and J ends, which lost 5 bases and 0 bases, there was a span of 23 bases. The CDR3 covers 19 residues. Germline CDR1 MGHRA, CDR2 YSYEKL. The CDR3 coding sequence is TGCGCCAGCAGCGCCGAATTAATGGCGGGACAACGCTCCTACAATGAGCAGTTCTTC. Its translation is CASSAELMAGQRSYNEQFF.

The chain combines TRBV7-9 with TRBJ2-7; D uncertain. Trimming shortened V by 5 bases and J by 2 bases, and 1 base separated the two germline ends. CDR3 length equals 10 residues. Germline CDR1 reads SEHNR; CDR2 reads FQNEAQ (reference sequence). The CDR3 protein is CASSPYEQYF. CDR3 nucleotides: TGTGCCAGCAGCCCCTACGAGCAGTACTTC.

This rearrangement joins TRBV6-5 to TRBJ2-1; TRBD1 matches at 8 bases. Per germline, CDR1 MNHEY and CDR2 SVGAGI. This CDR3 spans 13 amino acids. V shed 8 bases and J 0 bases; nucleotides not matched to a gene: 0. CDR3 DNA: TGTGCCAGCGGACAGGGCTCCTACAATGAGCAGTTCTTC. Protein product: CASGQGSYNEQFF.

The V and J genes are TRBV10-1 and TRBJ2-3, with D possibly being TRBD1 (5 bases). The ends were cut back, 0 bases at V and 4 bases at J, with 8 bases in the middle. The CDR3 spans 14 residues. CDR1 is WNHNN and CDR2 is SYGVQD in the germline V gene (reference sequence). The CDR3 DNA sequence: TGCGCCAGCAGTGAGTCTGTAGGGGCAGATACGCAGTATTTT. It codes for CASSESVGADTQYF.

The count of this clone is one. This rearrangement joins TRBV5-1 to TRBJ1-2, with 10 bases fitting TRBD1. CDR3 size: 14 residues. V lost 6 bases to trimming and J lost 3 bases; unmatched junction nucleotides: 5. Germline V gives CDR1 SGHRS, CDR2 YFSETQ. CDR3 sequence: CASNQDRGDYGYTF. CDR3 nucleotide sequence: TGCGCCAGCAACCAGGACAGGGGGGACTATGGCTACACCTTC.

As DNA, the CDR3 is TGTGCCAGCAGCCGGGCCGGGACTAGCGGGAGAACGGCGTTCTTC. Its translation is CASSRAGTSGRTAFF. The rearrangement uses TRBV5-4 and TRBJ2-1; 14 bases align to TRBD2. Trimming took 4 bases from V and 15 from J; bases not matched to a gene: 12. This CDR3 is built from 15 residues. Germline assignment: CDR1 SGHNT and CDR2 YYREEE (reference sequence).

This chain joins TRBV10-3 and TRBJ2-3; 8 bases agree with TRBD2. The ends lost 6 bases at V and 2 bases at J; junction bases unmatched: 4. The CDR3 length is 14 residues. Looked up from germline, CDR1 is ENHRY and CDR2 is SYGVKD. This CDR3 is CAIRASGSTDTQYF. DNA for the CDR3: TGTGCCATCAGGGCTAGCGGGTCCACAGATACGCAGTATTTT.

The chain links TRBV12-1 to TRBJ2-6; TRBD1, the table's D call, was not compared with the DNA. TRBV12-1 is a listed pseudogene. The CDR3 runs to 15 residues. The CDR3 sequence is CASSIGQSRANVLTF. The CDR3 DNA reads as TGTGCCAGCAGCATAGGACAAAGTCGGGCCAACGTCCTGACTTTC.

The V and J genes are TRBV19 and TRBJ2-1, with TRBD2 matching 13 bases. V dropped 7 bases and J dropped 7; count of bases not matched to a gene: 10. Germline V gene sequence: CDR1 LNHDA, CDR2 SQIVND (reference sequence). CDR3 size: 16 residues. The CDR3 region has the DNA TGTGCCAGTAATCGTCGACTAGCGGGAGGTAAAAATGAGCAGTTCTTC. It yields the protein CASNRRLAGGKNEQFF.

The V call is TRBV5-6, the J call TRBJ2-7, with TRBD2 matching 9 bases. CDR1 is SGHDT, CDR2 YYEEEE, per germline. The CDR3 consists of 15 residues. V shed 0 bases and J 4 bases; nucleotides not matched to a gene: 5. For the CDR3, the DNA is TGTGCCAGCAGCTTGGGGCTAGCGGGAAGGTACGAGCAGTACTTC. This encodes CASSLGLAGRYEQYF.